The rows below give T cell receptor beta chains drawn from one sample of a study of blood T cells in healthy people across ages. TCRdb reprocessed the 5' RACE reads via MiXCR and lists one record per CDR3 protein. The sample contains about 830,000 distinct CDR3 sequences, around 68% of which appear only once. Material: blood. The receptors come from a man aged 25 to 45 in good health. Each CDR3 is given with its conserved first and last residue.

CDR3,V,J
CASSEAEYNEQFF,TRBV2,TRBJ2-1
CSARSGGQGAYEQYF,TRBV20-1,TRBJ2-7
CASNLQAGGPSTDTQYF,TRBV2,TRBJ2-3
CATSDSRTSRLQETQYF,TRBV24-1,TRBJ2-5
CATGTSGLSDTQYF,TRBV27,TRBJ2-3
CASSTGTGGAGYNSPLHF,TRBV6-1,TRBJ1-6
CSAATSTSLSEAFF,TRBV20-1,TRBJ1-1
CAISPDRPSSYEQYF,TRBV10-3,TRBJ2-7
CASSVGLAGDYNEQFF,TRBV9,TRBJ2-1
CASRDPGSGPEQYF,TRBV6-1,TRBJ2-7
CSARARSYNEQFF,TRBV20-1,TRBJ2-1
CSATEPPQGLSSYEQYF,TRBV20-1,TRBJ2-7
CSATNGAYEQYF,TRBV20-1,.
CASQFTLVGSSYNEQFF,TRBV27,TRBJ2-1
CSGGRDTTYEQYF,TRBV20-1,.
CASSQASGSQAFF,TRBV3-1,TRBJ1-1
CSGVRGGYYGYTF,TRBV20-1,TRBJ1-2
CAIREDRDRGEQYF,TRBV10-3,TRBJ2-5
CASSLGGMWNQPQHF,TRBV5-1,TRBJ1-5
CASSVNRGAETQYF,TRBV7-3,TRBJ2-5
CASSLVVQGSNQPQHF,TRBV7-3,TRBJ1-5
CASSQHGNQPQHF,TRBV14,TRBJ1-5
CASSSVQVWSGEQFF,TRBV6-2/TRBV6-3,TRBJ2-1
CASSFLAGHNEQFF,TRBV7-3,TRBJ2-1
CASSTGGTDTQYF,TRBV5-1,TRBJ2-3
CSAKGQSISGNTIYF,TRBV20-1,TRBJ1-3
CASTIAGTTDTQYF,TRBV6-1,TRBJ2-3
CASRVNSNQPQHF,TRBV12-3/TRBV12-4,TRBJ1-5
CATTDGTYEQYF,TRBV10-3,TRBJ2-7
CSVAELDQPQHF,TRBV29-1,TRBJ1-5
CASSSRWEGRGQPQHF,TRBV5-6,TRBJ1-5
CASSSGLAASDTQYF,TRBV14,TRBJ2-3
CASTSQGSTDTQYF,TRBV27,TRBJ2-3
CASSLRGLAGSNEQYF,TRBV27,TRBJ2-7
CASSSVSAGSREKLFF,TRBV12-3/TRBV12-4,TRBJ1-4
CASSPDRDNEKLFF,TRBV18,TRBJ1-4
CASSLWDYSYEQYF,TRBV7-8,TRBJ2-7
CASNQLAGQETQYF,TRBV6-1,TRBJ2-5
CASSSGRAESPYEQYF,TRBV7-2,TRBJ2-7
CASSLWGTEAFF,TRBV7-2,TRBJ1-1
CASSLWGTGLVPNYGYTF,TRBV7-3,TRBJ1-2
CASSVGGRVTEAFF,TRBV9,TRBJ1-1
CSARESADTQYF,TRBV20-1,TRBJ2-3
CASSLAGQGGYNEQFF,TRBV5-1,TRBJ2-1
CASSQASQGRNEQFF,TRBV3-1,TRBJ2-1
CASSATGGRQETQYF,TRBV9,TRBJ2-5
CSADGSFGGYTF,TRBV20-1,TRBJ1-2
CASSWSGTPQETQYF,TRBV6-5,TRBJ2-5
CSAEVGVHEQYF,TRBV29-1,TRBJ2-7
CASSQELLASYNEQFF,TRBV14,.
CATVLRGTDTQYF,TRBV6-5,TRBJ2-3
CSARDLGGAGEQYF,TRBV20-1,TRBJ2-7
CASSLRQAKTQYF,TRBV5-6,TRBJ2-5
CASSYDGGTGYSPLHF,TRBV6-6,TRBJ1-6
CATSRVLYNEQFF,TRBV15,TRBJ2-1
CASSFDYSETQYF,TRBV7-3,TRBJ2-5
CASSPPGGITEAFF,TRBV28,TRBJ1-1